Listed below are T cell receptor beta chains from one sample, sequenced in a study of T cell repertoires in cytomegalovirus infection. No antigen has been assigned to these receptors. TCRdb called the reads again in MiXCR, with one record for every CDR3 protein. The sample carries roughly 130,000 distinct CDR3 sequences, more than 20% recorded once. Sequenced material: PBMCs, sequenced either directly or after in vitro stimulation (not recorded which). Receptors originate from a human donor in good health (CMV status not recorded). Some clones in this sample may be carry-over from other donors' samples. Each CDR3 is given with its conserved first and last residue. The D gene is left open where the match is weak. Rows give clone size only sometimes, using once, few, many, or a class for an expanded clone.

J	D	size	V	DNA	CDR3
TRBJ1-5	TRBD1	few	TRBV27	TGTGCCAGCAGCCTAACCGGTGTTCAGGGGGCTAGCAATCAGCCCCAGCATTTT	CASSLTGVQGASNQPQHF
TRBJ2-3	TRBD2	few	TRBV3-1	TGTGCCAGCAGCCAAGGACTAGCGGGAGCGGCAGATACGCAGTATTTT	CASSQGLAGAADTQYF
TRBJ1-6	-	-	TRBV11-2	TGTGCCAGCACCGCTACGGCAGGCGTGAATTCACCCCTCCACTTT	CASTATAGVNSPLHF
TRBJ1-6	-	few	TRBV6-4	TGTGCCAGCAGTGACCAGCGGGGATCACCCCTCCACTTT	CASSDQRGSPLHF
TRBJ1-2	-	many	TRBV12-3/TRBV12-4	TGTGCCAGCAGTTTCCCGGGGGACCACGGCTACACCTTC	CASSFPGDHGYTF
TRBJ2-1	TRBD2	many	TRBV7-9	TGTGCCAGCAGCGCCCCCGGGGGGGGCGATGAGCAGTTCTTC	CASSAPGGGDEQFF
TRBJ2-1	-	many	TRBV18	TGTGCCAGCTCGCCGACGAGGGACAATGAGCAGTTCTTC	CASSPTRDNEQFF
TRBJ1-1	TRBD1	few	TRBV6-6	TGTGCCAGCAGTACAGGGGTAACGGTAACTGAAGCTTTCTTT	CASSTGVTVTEAFF
TRBJ2-5	TRBD2	many	TRBV7-8	TGTGCCAGCAGCTTAGCGCGGGACTACCGGGAGACCCAGTACTTC	CASSLARDYRETQYF
TRBJ1-5	-	many	TRBV10-3	TGTGCCATCAGTGGTGAGGGAGATCAGCCCCAGCATTTT	CAISGEGDQPQHF
TRBJ2-1	-	few	TRBV28	TGTGCCTGCGACTGGAACAATGAGCAGTTCTTC	CACDWNNEQFF
TRBJ2-6	-	few	TRBV19	TGTGCCAGTAGTATCGGGCACAAAGCCAACGTCCTGACTTTC	CASSIGHKANVLTF
TRBJ2-5	-	few	TRBV11-3	TGTGCCAGCAGCCCTTGGAGTGCCTTGGTGAGAGGGGGCCAAGAGACCCAGTACTTC	CASSPWSALVRGGQETQYF
TRBJ2-1	-	few	TRBV12-3/TRBV12-4	TGTGCCACCGGCGGGTCTTCCCGCGCCACTGAGCAGTTCTTC	CATGGSSRATEQFF
TRBJ2-2	-	few	TRBV4-2	TGTGCCAGCAGCCAAGATGGCCCGAACACCGGGGAGCTGTTTTTT	CASSQDGPNTGELFF
TRBJ1-1	-	many	TRBV7-7	TGTGCCAGCAGCCGAGAGGTGAACACTGAAGCTTTCTTT	CASSREVNTEAFF
TRBJ1-5	-	few	TRBV30	TGTGCCTGGAGTACGACAGATAATCAGCCCCAGCATTTT	CAWSTTDNQPQHF
TRBJ2-1	-	few	TRBV19	TGTGCCACGGGCCTCTACAATGAGCAGTTCTTC	CATGLYNEQFF
TRBJ2-7	-	-	TRBV7-8	TGTGCCAGCAGCTTAACCAGGGTCCCCATCTCCTACGAGCAGTACTTC	CASSLTRVPISYEQYF
TRBJ2-5	TRBD2	-	TRBV5-1	TGCGCCAGCAGCGGACTAGCGGGAGAAGAGACCCAGTACTTC	CASSGLAGEETQYF
TRBJ2-1	TRBD2	few	TRBV7-2	TGTGCCAGCAGCTTAGCGGCGGGAGGTCGCAATGAGCAGTTCTTC	CASSLAAGGRNEQFF
TRBJ2-1	-	many	TRBV7-2	TGTGCCAGCAGCTATAGCGGCAGGCGAGGTGAGCAGTTCTTC	CASSYSGRRGEQFF